The 10 T cell receptor beta chains below come from one sample, sequenced in a study of T cell responses to AZD1222 COVID-19 vaccine (dated by TCRdb to about 2021). Per the publication, the time point label means: baseline before first vaccination. Libraries were built with the immunoSEQ multiplex PCR assay. Sourced from immuneACCESS, this table was stored by TCRdb with only in-frame sequences that have V and J called. A share of the clones is absent; for the studies checked, an unresolved V gene accounts for under half, and the remainder has no known explanation. The sample table lists about 160,000 clones, more than 70% of them with a count of one. 5.5% of the sample is held by the ten biggest clonotypes. Sequences were derived from peripheral blood, sampled on day 0 of AZD1222 vaccination. All receptors come from an adult in good health.

V is TRBV6-1 and J is TRBJ2-4; possibly TRBD1 or TRBD2 for D (6 bases each). This CDR3 is built from 16 residues. V lost 3 bases, J lost 3 bases, and 15 bases lay in between. Germline CDR1 MNHNS, CDR2 SASEGT. CDR3 in DNA: TGTGCCAGCAGTGAGAGGTTGGGGGGCGGCAAAAACATTCAGTACTTC. It specifies CASSERLGGGKNIQYF.

The rearrangement uses TRBV5-1 and TRBJ1-3, with TRBD1 matching over 8 bases. This CDR3 is 16 amino acids long. The trim removed 4 bases at V and 0 bases at J, leaving 6 bases unmatched. Germline values: CDR1 SGHRS, CDR2 YFSETQ. This chain's CDR3 is CASSQRQGSSGNTIYF. CDR3 nucleotides: TGCGCCAGCAGCCAAAGACAGGGGAGCTCTGGAAACACCATATATTTT.

The chain combines TRBV19 with TRBJ1-2; 8 bases match TRBD1. V dropped 5 bases and J dropped 4; count of bases not matched to a gene: 3. Germline CDR1 is LNHDA and CDR2 is SQIVND (reference sequence). This CDR3 spans 13 amino acids. The CDR3 DNA reads as TGTGCCAGTAGTCCGGACAGGGTCTATGGCTACACCTTC. It yields the protein CASSPDRVYGYTF.

J is TRBJ1-5 and V is TRBV19; D unresolved. V lost 3 bases and J lost 3, with 9 bases in between. Germline assignment: CDR1 LNHDA and CDR2 SQIVND (reference sequence). There are 14 residues in the CDR3. CDR3 sequence reads: CASSMFGTNQPQHF. CDR3 nucleotide sequence: TGTGCCAGTAGTATGTTTGGCACCAATCAGCCCCAGCATTTT.

The chain links TRBV12-3 or TRBV12-4 to TRBJ2-3; D call uncertain. The CDR3 runs 12 residues. V was pared by 6 bases and J by 0 bases, with 4 bases between. In DNA, the CDR3 is TGTGCCAGCAGGACTAGCACAGATACGCAGTATTTT. Its protein is CASRTSTDTQYF.

CDR3 DNA: TGCGCCAGCAGCCAAGAGGTGCGAGGGTACAATCAGCCCCAGCATTTT. Translating it yields CASSQEVRGYNQPQHF. The chain joins TRBV4-3 to TRBJ1-5; D gene ambiguous. CDR1 LGHNA and CDR2 YSLEER come from the germline V gene. The CDR3 is 16 residues long. Trimming cost V 0 bases and J 3 bases, with 12 bases left between them.

The chain carries TRBV7-2 and TRBJ1-2; TRBD1 aligns across 12 bases. Looked up from germline, CDR1 is SGHTA and CDR2 is FQGNSA. Germline trimming cut 4 bases from V and 4 bases from J; bases unmatched to any gene: 4. There are 15 residues in the CDR3. The CDR3 loop reads CASSSGTGGAYGYTF. CDR3 coding DNA: TGTGCCAGCAGCTCAGGGACAGGGGGCGCCTATGGCTACACCTTC.

In this sample, this clone turned up once. J is TRBJ1-2 and V is TRBV28; D unclear. V dropped 10 bases and J dropped 3 bases, with 9 bases sitting between them. Germline V gene data show CDR1 as MDHEN and CDR2 as SYDVKM. This CDR3 region has 11 residues. Here the CDR3 DNA reads TGTGCCACCAACCGCGACTATGGCTACACCTTC. It specifies CATNRDYGYTF.

The chain carries TRBV5-1 and TRBJ2-2, with TRBD2 matching 9 bases. This CDR3 contains 17 residues. Unmatched junction bases numbered 9, after V lost 0 bases and J lost 6 bases. CDR1 and CDR2 from the germline V gene are SGHRS and YFSETQ. CDR3 sequence (DNA): TGCGCCAGCAGCTTGGCCACCGGCGGGAGGGCCCCCGGGGAGCTGTTTTTT. Amino acid sequence: CASSLATGGRAPGELFF. Full variable domain (remainder filled in from reference TRBV5-1 and TRBJ2-2): KAGVTQTPRYLIKTRGQQVTLSCSPISGHRSVSWYQQTPGQGLQFLFEYFSETQRNKGNFPGRFSGRQFSNSRSEMNVSTLELGDSALYLCASSLATGGRAPGELFFGEGSRLTVL.

The CDR3 nucleotides read TGTGCCAGCAGCTTCACGGGAATTGATGAGCAGTTCTTC. Translated, it gives CASSFTGIDEQFF. The J gene is TRBJ2-1, the V gene TRBV11-3; maybe TRBD2 (5 bases). The CDR3 is 13 residues long. Trimming left V 3 bases short and J 8 bases short, with 11 bases between. Germline CDR1 and CDR2: SGHNT and YENEEA.